This is a list of T cell receptor beta chains from one sample in a study of Ad26.COV2.S vaccination and SARS-CoV-2 variants. The table came from immunoSEQ multiplex PCR; TCRdb's copy has only in-frame clones and leaves some out. The repertoire has hundreds of thousands of clones, 89% of them found once; the top ten carry over 1.3%. The source was peripheral blood, collected in a trial of Ad26.COV2.S vaccine versus placebo. The receptors shown here come from a person aged 18-65 years who received the Ad26.COV2.S COVID-19 vaccine or a placebo. Both conserved end residues are part of each CDR3. The order of the fields is V gene, clone size, D gene, J gene, CDR3 protein, CDR3 DNA. The D gene is left open where the match is weak. Clone size appears in some rows only: once, few, many, or a class for an expanded clone.

V gene: TRBV15; clone size: .; D gene: TRBD2; J gene: TRBJ2-2; CDR3 protein: CASQAGSFTGELFF; CDR3 DNA: TGTGCCAGCCAAGCGGGGTCCTTCACCGGGGAGCTGTTTTTT
V gene: TRBV3-1/TRBV3-2; clone size: .; D gene: TRBD1; J gene: TRBJ2-1; CDR3 protein: CASSHQDRIGNEQFF; CDR3 DNA: TGTGCCAGCAGCCACCAGGACAGGATAGGGAATGAGCAGTTCTTC
V gene: TRBV30; clone size: .; D gene: .; J gene: TRBJ2-7; CDR3 protein: CAWSVLRAGGEQYF; CDR3 DNA: TGTGCCTGGAGTGTGTTAAGGGCAGGGGGGGAGCAGTACTTC
V gene: TRBV6-5; clone size: .; D gene: .; J gene: TRBJ2-7; CDR3 protein: CARGRYCEQYF; CDR3 DNA: TGTGCCAGGGGGCGCTATTGCGAGCAGTACTTC
V gene: TRBV6-4; clone size: .; D gene: TRBD2; J gene: TRBJ2-7; CDR3 protein: CASPMELSGDF; CDR3 DNA: TGTGCCAGTCCTATGGAGCTAAGCGGGGACTTC
V gene: TRBV19; clone size: .; D gene: .; J gene: TRBJ2-7; CDR3 protein: CASSIDLRTVEEQYF; CDR3 DNA: TGTGCCAGTAGTATAGATTTAAGGACTGTAGAAGAGCAGTACTTC
V gene: TRBV7-5; clone size: .; D gene: .; J gene: TRBJ2-3; CDR3 protein: CARRAPEGTDTQYF; CDR3 DNA: TGTGCCAGAAGGGCTCCTGAGGGCACAGATACGCAGTATTTT
V gene: TRBV18; clone size: .; D gene: .; J gene: TRBJ2-1; CDR3 protein: CASSPLQVSSYNEQFF; CDR3 DNA: TGTGCCAGCTCACCATTACAGGTTAGCTCCTACAATGAGCAGTTCTTC
V gene: TRBV25-1; clone size: .; D gene: .; J gene: TRBJ1-6; CDR3 protein: CASSELNSPLHF; CDR3 DNA: TGTGCCAGCAGTGAGCTAAATTCACCCCTCCACTTT
V gene: TRBV6-9; clone size: .; D gene: .; J gene: TRBJ2-1; CDR3 protein: CASSYPIAVNEQFF; CDR3 DNA: TGTGCCAGCAGTTACCCTATAGCGGTTAATGAGCAGTTCTTC
V gene: TRBV5-1; clone size: .; D gene: .; J gene: TRBJ2-4; CDR3 protein: CASSFTGADKNIQYF; CDR3 DNA: TGCGCCAGCAGCTTCACGGGGGCGGACAAAAACATTCAGTACTTC
V gene: TRBV29-1; clone size: .; D gene: .; J gene: TRBJ2-3; CDR3 protein: CSVLNPGDTQYF; CDR3 DNA: TGCAGCGTTTTGAATCCCGGTGATACGCAGTATTTT
V gene: TRBV24-1; clone size: .; D gene: .; J gene: TRBJ2-5; CDR3 protein: CATSAPGYQETQYF; CDR3 DNA: TGTGCCACCAGTGCCCCAGGTTATCAAGAGACCCAGTACTTC
V gene: TRBV25-1; clone size: .; D gene: TRBD2; J gene: TRBJ2-7; CDR3 protein: CASSPIGLAAYEQYF; CDR3 DNA: TGTGCCAGCAGCCCGATCGGACTAGCGGCCTACGAGCAGTACTTC
V gene: TRBV11-3; clone size: .; D gene: .; J gene: TRBJ2-1; CDR3 protein: CASSRGNEQFF; CDR3 DNA: TGTGCCAGCAGTCGGGGCAATGAGCAGTTCTTC
V gene: TRBV15; clone size: .; D gene: TRBD2; J gene: TRBJ2-5; CDR3 protein: CATSSGSAGGRGETQYF; CDR3 DNA: TGTGCCACCAGCTCAGGATCAGCGGGGGGGCGAGGTGAGACCCAGTACTTC
V gene: TRBV23-1; clone size: .; D gene: TRBD1; J gene: TRBJ1-6; CDR3 protein: CASSRINPTGTGPDSPLHF; CDR3 DNA: TGCGCCAGCAGTCGAATCAATCCTACCGGGACAGGGCCCGATTCACCCCTCCACTTT
V gene: TRBV27; clone size: once; D gene: .; J gene: TRBJ1-4; CDR3 protein: CASRGEKLFF; CDR3 DNA: TGTGCCAGCAGGGGGGAAAAACTGTTTTTT
V gene: TRBV4-3; clone size: .; D gene: .; J gene: TRBJ1-1; CDR3 protein: CASSQGWMGRTEAFF; CDR3 DNA: TGCGCCAGCAGCCAGGGGTGGATGGGCCGCACTGAAGCTTTCTTT
V gene: TRBV19; clone size: .; D gene: .; J gene: TRBJ2-7; CDR3 protein: CASSLQVYEQYF; CDR3 DNA: TGTGCCAGTAGTTTGCAGGTCTACGAGCAGTACTTC
V gene: TRBV18; clone size: once; D gene: TRBD1; J gene: TRBJ2-5; CDR3 protein: CASSLAGGGETQYF; CDR3 DNA: TGTGCCAGCTCACTGGCAGGGGGCGGAGAGACCCAGTACTTC
V gene: TRBV7-9; clone size: .; D gene: TRBD1; J gene: TRBJ1-4; CDR3 protein: CASSSQQGAGEKLFF; CDR3 DNA: TGTGCCAGCAGCTCGCAACAGGGGGCCGGGGAAAAACTGTTTTTT
V gene: TRBV27; clone size: few; D gene: .; J gene: TRBJ2-3; CDR3 protein: CASSSLAPPRDTQYF; CDR3 DNA: TGTGCCAGCAGTTCCCTAGCACCTCCCCGGGATACGCAGTATTTT
V gene: TRBV3-1/TRBV3-2; clone size: .; D gene: .; J gene: TRBJ1-5; CDR3 protein: CASSQGGGNNQPQHF; CDR3 DNA: TGTGCCAGCAGCCAAGGTGGCGGGAACAATCAGCCCCAGCATTTT
V gene: TRBV10-2; clone size: .; D gene: TRBD2; J gene: TRBJ2-3; CDR3 protein: CASTGGDPTDTQYF; CDR3 DNA: TGCGCCAGCACTGGGGGGGACCCCACAGATACGCAGTATTTT
V gene: TRBV6-5; clone size: .; D gene: .; J gene: TRBJ2-7; CDR3 protein: CASSRRGEQYF; CDR3 DNA: TGTGCCAGCAGTCGACGAGGCGAGCAGTACTTC
V gene: TRBV30; clone size: .; D gene: TRBD1; J gene: TRBJ1-5; CDR3 protein: CAWEGAEGQPQHF; CDR3 DNA: TGTGCCTGGGAGGGGGCCGAGGGTCAGCCCCAGCATTTT
V gene: TRBV6-5; clone size: .; D gene: TRBD2; J gene: TRBJ2-7; CDR3 protein: CASSYSLAGGRYEQYF; CDR3 DNA: TGTGCCAGCAGTTACTCGTTAGCGGGGGGGCGGTACGAGCAGTACTTC
V gene: TRBV6-5; clone size: once; D gene: .; J gene: TRBJ2-6; CDR3 protein: CASSYGGLSGANVLTF; CDR3 DNA: TGTGCCAGCAGTTACGGCGGGCTTTCTGGGGCCAACGTCCTGACTTTC
V gene: TRBV7-6; clone size: .; D gene: TRBD1; J gene: TRBJ2-5; CDR3 protein: CASSLEATTGQGPGTQYF; CDR3 DNA: TGTGCCAGCAGCTTAGAGGCGACAACAGGACAGGGGCCTGGGACCCAGTACTTC
V gene: TRBV7-9; clone size: .; D gene: .; J gene: TRBJ1-1; CDR3 protein: CASSPGTEAFF; CDR3 DNA: TGTGCCAGCAGCCCCGGGACAGAAGCTTTCTTT
V gene: TRBV15; clone size: .; D gene: .; J gene: TRBJ2-4; CDR3 protein: CATSRENIQYF; CDR3 DNA: TGTGCCACCAGCAGAGAAAACATTCAGTACTTC
V gene: TRBV6-4; clone size: few; D gene: TRBD2; J gene: TRBJ2-1; CDR3 protein: CASRILAGGLRGSYNEQFF; CDR3 DNA: TGTGCCAGCAGGATCTTAGCGGGGGGGCTTAGGGGCTCCTACAATGAGCAGTTCTTC
V gene: TRBV20-1; clone size: .; D gene: TRBD2; J gene: TRBJ2-5; CDR3 protein: CSASRLAGSQETQYF; CDR3 DNA: TGCAGTGCTAGTAGGCTAGCGGGATCCCAAGAGACCCAGTACTTC
V gene: TRBV6-5; clone size: few; D gene: TRBD1; J gene: TRBJ2-5; CDR3 protein: CASSAQDRQETQYF; CDR3 DNA: TGTGCCAGCAGCGCCCAGGACAGGCAAGAGACCCAGTACTTC
V gene: TRBV11-2; clone size: .; D gene: TRBD1; J gene: TRBJ2-1; CDR3 protein: CASSLDLGTGLDEQFF; CDR3 DNA: TGTGCCAGCAGCTTAGATCTTGGGACAGGGTTGGATGAGCAGTTCTTC
V gene: TRBV5-5; clone size: .; D gene: .; J gene: TRBJ1-5; CDR3 protein: CASSLAAGDQPQHF; CDR3 DNA: TGTGCCAGCAGCTTGGCCGCCGGTGATCAGCCCCAGCATTTT
V gene: TRBV5-5; clone size: .; D gene: .; J gene: TRBJ2-7; CDR3 protein: CASSTPGEQYF; CDR3 DNA: TGTGCCAGCAGCACCCCAGGGGAGCAGTACTTC
V gene: TRBV6-6; clone size: .; D gene: .; J gene: TRBJ1-3; CDR3 protein: CASSEGGFGNTIYF; CDR3 DNA: TGTGCCAGCAGTGAGGGGGGTTTTGGAAACACCATATATTTT
V gene: TRBV18; clone size: .; D gene: .; J gene: TRBJ1-6; CDR3 protein: CASSPFAEGNSPLHF; CDR3 DNA: TGTGCCAGCTCACCCTTTGCCGAAGGTAATTCACCCCTCCACTTT
V gene: TRBV2; clone size: once; D gene: .; J gene: TRBJ1-5; CDR3 protein: CASTQGNSNQPQHF; CDR3 DNA: TGTGCCAGCACTCAGGGAAATAGCAATCAGCCCCAGCATTTT
V gene: TRBV6-5; clone size: .; D gene: .; J gene: TRBJ2-7; CDR3 protein: CASSYAVGGSSYEQYF; CDR3 DNA: TGTGCCAGCAGTTACGCTGTGGGGGGAAGCTCCTACGAGCAGTACTTC
V gene: TRBV11-3; clone size: .; D gene: TRBD1; J gene: TRBJ2-3; CDR3 protein: CASSFRGQGTDTQYF; CDR3 DNA: TGTGCCAGCAGCTTTCGGGGACAGGGCACAGATACGCAGTATTTT
V gene: TRBV5-6; clone size: .; D gene: .; J gene: TRBJ2-7; CDR3 protein: CASSLRCLYEQYF; CDR3 DNA: TGTGCCAGCAGCCTGAGGTGTCTCTACGAGCAGTACTTC
V gene: TRBV9; clone size: .; D gene: .; J gene: TRBJ2-1; CDR3 protein: CASSVELTQNEQFF; CDR3 DNA: TGTGCCAGCAGCGTAGAGCTAACCCAGAATGAGCAGTTCTTC
V gene: TRBV5-1; clone size: .; D gene: TRBD1; J gene: TRBJ2-5; CDR3 protein: CASSFGQAEETQYF; CDR3 DNA: TGCGCCAGCAGCTTCGGACAGGCCGAAGAGACCCAGTACTTC
V gene: TRBV4-2; clone size: .; D gene: TRBD1; J gene: TRBJ1-4; CDR3 protein: CASSAPGTGNEKLFF; CDR3 DNA: TGTGCCAGCAGCGCGCCAGGGACAGGGAATGAAAAACTGTTTTTT
V gene: TRBV6-5; clone size: once; D gene: .; J gene: TRBJ2-3; CDR3 protein: CASTDDTTDTQYF; CDR3 DNA: TGTGCCAGCACCGACGACACGACAGATACGCAGTATTTT
V gene: TRBV27; clone size: .; D gene: TRBD2; J gene: TRBJ2-7; CDR3 protein: CASSTDAGGNSYEQYF; CDR3 DNA: TGTGCCAGCAGTACCGATGCGGGGGGCAATTCCTACGAGCAGTACTTC
V gene: TRBV19; clone size: .; D gene: .; J gene: TRBJ2-1; CDR3 protein: CASSQGEPTYNEQFF; CDR3 DNA: TGTGCCAGTAGTCAAGGGGAGCCCACCTACAATGAGCAGTTCTTC
V gene: TRBV7-6; clone size: .; D gene: .; J gene: TRBJ1-5; CDR3 protein: CASSLEGGGYQPQHF; CDR3 DNA: TGTGCCAGCAGCTTAGAGGGGGGGGGATATCAGCCCCAGCATTTT
V gene: TRBV9; clone size: .; D gene: .; J gene: TRBJ2-2; CDR3 protein: CASSARQRLTGELFF; CDR3 DNA: TGTGCCAGCAGCGCAAGACAGAGACTCACCGGGGAGCTGTTTTTT
V gene: TRBV18; clone size: .; D gene: .; J gene: TRBJ1-5; CDR3 protein: CASSPPGGNQPQHF; CDR3 DNA: TGTGCCAGCTCACCACCAGGCGGGAATCAGCCCCAGCATTTT
V gene: TRBV19; clone size: .; D gene: TRBD1; J gene: TRBJ1-5; CDR3 protein: CASSAQGQHSIYSNQPQHF; CDR3 DNA: TGTGCCAGTTCTGCCCAGGGACAGCACAGTATATATAGCAATCAGCCCCAGCATTTT
V gene: TRBV5-1; clone size: .; D gene: TRBD1; J gene: TRBJ2-2; CDR3 protein: CASSLGDREDTGELFF; CDR3 DNA: TGCGCCAGCAGCTTGGGGGACAGGGAAGACACCGGGGAGCTGTTTTTT